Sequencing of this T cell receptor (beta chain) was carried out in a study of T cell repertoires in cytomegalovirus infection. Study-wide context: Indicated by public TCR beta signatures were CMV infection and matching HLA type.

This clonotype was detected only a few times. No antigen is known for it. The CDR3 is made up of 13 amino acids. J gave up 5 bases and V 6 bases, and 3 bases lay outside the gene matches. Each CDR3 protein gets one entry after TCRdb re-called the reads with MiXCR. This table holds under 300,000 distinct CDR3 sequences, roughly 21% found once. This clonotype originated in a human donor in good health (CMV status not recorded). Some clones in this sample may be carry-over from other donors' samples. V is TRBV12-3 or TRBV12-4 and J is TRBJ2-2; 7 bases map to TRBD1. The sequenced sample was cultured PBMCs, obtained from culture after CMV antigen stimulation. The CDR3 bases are TGTGCCAGCAGACGACAGGGAACCGGGGAGCTGTTTTTT. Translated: CASRRQGTGELFF.